Listed below are T cell receptor beta chains from one sample, sequenced in a study of cytomegalovirus exposure and HLA in healthy donors. Data came from immunoSEQ multiplex PCR; TCRdb stores just in-frame clones and leaves some out. Here the sample spans about 90,000 clones, about three quarters being singletons. Material for sequencing was PBMCs. The receptors originated from a woman aged 35 to 49 in good health and CMV-seropositive. CDR3s include the opening cysteine and the closing phenylalanine or tryptophan. A D gene is named only where the DNA matches it firmly.

J gene	V gene	D gene	CDR3 protein	CDR3 DNA
TRBJ2-2	TRBV5-6	TRBD2	CASSLGGRRAGELFF	TGTGCCAGCAGCTTGGGCGGGAGGCGGGCCGGGGAGCTGTTTTTT
TRBJ1-1	TRBV18	TRBD1	CASSPRDRMNTEAFF	TGTGCCAGCTCACCGCGGGACAGGATGAACACTGAAGCTTTCTTT
TRBJ1-4	TRBV11-3	TRBD1	CASSLLGGTGPEKLFF	TGTGCCAGCAGCTTGCTTGGGGGGACAGGGCCTGAAAAACTGTTTTTT
TRBJ2-2	TRBV4-2	TRBD1	CASSLSRGGGGLNTGELFF	TGTGCCAGCAGCCTTTCTAGAGGGGGCGGAGGATTAAACACCGGGGAGCTGTTTTTT
TRBJ2-3	TRBV7-3	TRBD2	CASSPGLAGGADTQYF	TGTGCCAGCAGCCCGGGACTAGCGGGAGGGGCGGATACGCAGTATTTT
TRBJ1-2	TRBV5-6	NA	CASSAGQLGHGYTF	TGTGCCAGCAGCGCAGGACAGCTGGGTCATGGCTACACCTTC
TRBJ2-1	TRBV4-3	TRBD2	CASSQDASGSAQRGDEQFF	TGCGCCAGCAGCCAAGATGCTAGCGGGAGCGCCCAGAGAGGCGATGAGCAGTTCTTC
TRBJ2-1	TRBV4-2	NA	CASSQRLQNEQFF	TGTGCCAGCAGCCAACGACTACAAAATGAGCAGTTCTTC
TRBJ1-1	TRBV5-1	TRBD1	CASSLTGGVYTEAFF	TGCGCCAGCAGCCTGACAGGGGGCGTTTACACTGAAGCTTTCTTT
TRBJ2-5	TRBV5-4	NA	CASSLSGTEETQYF	TGTGCCAGCAGCTTATCAGGAACGGAAGAGACCCAGTACTTC
TRBJ2-1	TRBV25-1	NA	CASSDPGLGSYNEQFF	TGTGCCAGCAGTGATCCCGGACTCGGCTCCTACAATGAGCAGTTCTTC